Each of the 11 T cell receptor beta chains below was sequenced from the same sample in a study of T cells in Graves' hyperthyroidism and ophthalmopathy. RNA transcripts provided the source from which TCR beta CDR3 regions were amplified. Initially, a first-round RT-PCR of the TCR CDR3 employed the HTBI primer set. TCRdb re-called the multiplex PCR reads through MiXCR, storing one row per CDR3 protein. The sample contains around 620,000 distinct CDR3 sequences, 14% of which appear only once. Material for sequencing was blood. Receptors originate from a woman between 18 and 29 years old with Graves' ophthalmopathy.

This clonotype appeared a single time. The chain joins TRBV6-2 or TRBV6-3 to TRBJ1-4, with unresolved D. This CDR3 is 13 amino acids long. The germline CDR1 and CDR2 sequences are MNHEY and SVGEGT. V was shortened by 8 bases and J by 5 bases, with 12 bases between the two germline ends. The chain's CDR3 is CASAGNGNEKLFF. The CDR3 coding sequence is TGTGCCAGCGCTGGTAACGGAAATGAAAAACTGTTTTTT.

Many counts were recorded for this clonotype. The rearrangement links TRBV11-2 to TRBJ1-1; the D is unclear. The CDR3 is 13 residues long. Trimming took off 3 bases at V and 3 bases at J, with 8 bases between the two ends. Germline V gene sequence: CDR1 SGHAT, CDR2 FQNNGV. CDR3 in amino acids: CASSFRTDTEAFF. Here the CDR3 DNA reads TGTGCCAGCAGCTTTAGAACAGACACTGAAGCTTTCTTT.

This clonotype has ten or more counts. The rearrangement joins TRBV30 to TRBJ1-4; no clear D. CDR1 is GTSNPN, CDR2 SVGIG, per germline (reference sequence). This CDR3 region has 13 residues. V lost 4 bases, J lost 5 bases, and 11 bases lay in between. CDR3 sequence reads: CAWNGGRNEKLFF. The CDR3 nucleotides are TGTGCCTGGAATGGAGGACGGAATGAAAAACTGTTTTTT. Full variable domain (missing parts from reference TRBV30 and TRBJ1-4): SQTIHQWPATLVQPVGSPLSLECTVEGTSNPNLYWYRQAAGRGLQLLFYSVGIGQISSEVPQNLSASRPQDRQFILSSKKLLLSDSGFYLCAWNGGRNEKLFFGSGTQLSVL.

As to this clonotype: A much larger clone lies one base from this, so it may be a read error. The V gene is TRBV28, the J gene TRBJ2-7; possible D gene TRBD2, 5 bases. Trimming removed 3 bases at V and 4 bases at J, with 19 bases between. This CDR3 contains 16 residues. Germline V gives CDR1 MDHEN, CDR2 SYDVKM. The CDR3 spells CASSFFAEASSYEQYF. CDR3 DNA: TGTGCCAGCAGTTTTTTTGCGGAGGCTTCTTCTTACGAGCAGTACTTC.

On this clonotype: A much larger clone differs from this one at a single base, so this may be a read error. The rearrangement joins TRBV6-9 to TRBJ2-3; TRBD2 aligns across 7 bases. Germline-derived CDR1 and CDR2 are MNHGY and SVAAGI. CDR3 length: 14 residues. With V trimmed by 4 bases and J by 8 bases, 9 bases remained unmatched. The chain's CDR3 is CASSSPGGEVTQYF. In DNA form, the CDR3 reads TGTGCCAGCAGTTCACCGGGAGGTGAAGTTACGCAGTATTTT.

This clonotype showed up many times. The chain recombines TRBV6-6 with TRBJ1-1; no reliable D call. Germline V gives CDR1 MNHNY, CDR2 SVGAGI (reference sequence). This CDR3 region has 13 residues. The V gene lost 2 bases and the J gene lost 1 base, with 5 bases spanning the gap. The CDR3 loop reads CASSYNRNTEAFF. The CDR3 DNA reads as TGTGCCAGCAGTTACAATCGGAACACTGAAGCTTTCTTT.

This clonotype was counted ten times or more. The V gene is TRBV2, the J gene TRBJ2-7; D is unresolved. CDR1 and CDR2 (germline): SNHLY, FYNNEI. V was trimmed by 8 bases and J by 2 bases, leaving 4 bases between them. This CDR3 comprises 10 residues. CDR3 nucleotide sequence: TGTGCCAGCGGGGCCTACGAGCAGTACTTC. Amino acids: CASGAYEQYF.

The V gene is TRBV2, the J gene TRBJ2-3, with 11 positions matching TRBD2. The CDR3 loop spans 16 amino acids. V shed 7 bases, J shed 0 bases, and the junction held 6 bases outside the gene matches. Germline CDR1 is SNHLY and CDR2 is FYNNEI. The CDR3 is CASIAGGPTSTDTQYF. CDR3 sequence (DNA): TGTGCCAGCATAGCGGGAGGGCCAACTAGCACAGATACGCAGTATTTT.

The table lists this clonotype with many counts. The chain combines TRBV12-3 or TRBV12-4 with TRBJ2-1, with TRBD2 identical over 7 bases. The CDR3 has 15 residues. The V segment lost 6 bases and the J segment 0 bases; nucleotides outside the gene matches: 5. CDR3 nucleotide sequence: TGTGCCAGCAGCTACCGGACTAGCTCCTACAATGAGCAGTTCTTC. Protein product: CASSYRTSSYNEQFF.

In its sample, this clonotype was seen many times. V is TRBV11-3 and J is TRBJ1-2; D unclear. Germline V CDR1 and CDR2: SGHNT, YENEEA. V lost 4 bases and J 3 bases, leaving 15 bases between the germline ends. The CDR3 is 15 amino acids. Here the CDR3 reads CASSSSGWQDYGYTF. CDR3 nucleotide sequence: TGTGCCAGCAGCTCATCCGGGTGGCAGGACTATGGCTACACCTTC.

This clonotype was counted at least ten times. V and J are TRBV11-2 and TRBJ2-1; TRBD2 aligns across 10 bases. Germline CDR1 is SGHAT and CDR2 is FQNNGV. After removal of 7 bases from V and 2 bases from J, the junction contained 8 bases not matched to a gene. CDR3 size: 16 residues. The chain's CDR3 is CASTYWSGRAYNEQFF. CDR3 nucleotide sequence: TGTGCCAGCACCTACTGGAGCGGGAGGGCCTACAATGAGCAGTTCTTC.